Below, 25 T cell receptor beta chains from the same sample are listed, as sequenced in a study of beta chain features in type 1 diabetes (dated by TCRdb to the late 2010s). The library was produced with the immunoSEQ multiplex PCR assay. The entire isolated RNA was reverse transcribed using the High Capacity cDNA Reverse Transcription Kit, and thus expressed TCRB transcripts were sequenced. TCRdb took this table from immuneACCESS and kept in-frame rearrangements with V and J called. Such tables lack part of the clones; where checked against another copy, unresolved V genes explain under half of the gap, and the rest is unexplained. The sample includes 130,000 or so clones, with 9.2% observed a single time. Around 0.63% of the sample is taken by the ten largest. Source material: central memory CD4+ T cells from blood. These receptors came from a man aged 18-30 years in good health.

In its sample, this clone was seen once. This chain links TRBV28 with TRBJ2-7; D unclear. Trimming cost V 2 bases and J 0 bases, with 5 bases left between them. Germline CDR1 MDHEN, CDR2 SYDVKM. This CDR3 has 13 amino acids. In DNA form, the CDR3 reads TGTGCCAGCAGTTTAGGCAGCTCCTACGAGCAGTACTTC. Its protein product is CASSLGSSYEQYF.

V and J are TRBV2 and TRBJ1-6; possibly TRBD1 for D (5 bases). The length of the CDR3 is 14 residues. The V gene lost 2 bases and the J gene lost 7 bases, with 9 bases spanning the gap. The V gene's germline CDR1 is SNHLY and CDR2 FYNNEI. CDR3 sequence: CASSEIGENSPLHF. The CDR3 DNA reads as TGTGCCAGCAGTGAAATAGGGGAAAATTCACCCCTCCACTTT.

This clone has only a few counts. In nucleotides, the CDR3 is TGTGCCAGCAGTTTAGGCCAGGGGGCGGGAGGCTACACCTTC. It encodes CASSLGQGAGGYTF. V gene TRBV27 combines with J gene TRBJ1-2, with 8 bases lining up with TRBD1. V gave up 2 bases and J gave up 8 bases; unmatched junction bases: 7. The germline CDR1 and CDR2 sequences are MNHEY and SMNVEV (reference sequence). The CDR3 sequence is 14 residues long.

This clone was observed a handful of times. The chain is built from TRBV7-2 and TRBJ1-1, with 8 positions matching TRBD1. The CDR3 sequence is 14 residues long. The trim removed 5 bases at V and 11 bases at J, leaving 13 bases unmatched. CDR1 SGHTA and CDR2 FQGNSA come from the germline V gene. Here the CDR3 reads CASSLDRGSPRAFF. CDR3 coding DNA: TGTGCCAGCAGCCTAGACAGGGGTTCTCCTCGGGCTTTCTTT.

CDR3 sequence reads: CASSNRQGADTQYF. The CDR3 nucleotides read TGTGCCAGCAGCAACAGACAGGGGGCAGATACGCAGTATTTT. This chain uses TRBV7-2 with TRBJ2-3, with 9 positions matching TRBD1. With 5 bases clipped from V and 4 bases from J, the junction kept 4 bases outside the gene matches. Germline V lookup: CDR1 SGHTA, CDR2 FQGNSA. There are 14 residues in the CDR3. The full variable domain, in which reference TRBV7-2 and TRBJ2-3 provide the parts outside the CDR3, is GAGVSQSPSNKVTEKGKDVELRCDPISGHTALYWYRQSLGQGLEFLIYFQGNSAPDKSGLPSDRFSAERTGGSVSTLTIQRTQQEDSAVYLCASSNRQGADTQYFGPGTRLTVL.

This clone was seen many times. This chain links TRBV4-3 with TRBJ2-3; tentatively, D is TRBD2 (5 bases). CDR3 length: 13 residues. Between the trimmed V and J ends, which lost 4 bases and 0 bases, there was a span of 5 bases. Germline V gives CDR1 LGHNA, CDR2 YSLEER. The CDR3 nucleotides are TGCGCCAGCAGCCCGGGAAGCACAGATACGCAGTATTTT. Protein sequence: CASSPGSTDTQYF.

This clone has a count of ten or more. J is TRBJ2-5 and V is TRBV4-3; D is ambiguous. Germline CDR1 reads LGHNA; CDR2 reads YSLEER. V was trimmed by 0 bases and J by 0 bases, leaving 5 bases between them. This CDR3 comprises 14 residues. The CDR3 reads CASSQDQYQETQYF. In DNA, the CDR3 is TGCGCCAGCAGCCAAGATCAATACCAAGAGACCCAGTACTTC.

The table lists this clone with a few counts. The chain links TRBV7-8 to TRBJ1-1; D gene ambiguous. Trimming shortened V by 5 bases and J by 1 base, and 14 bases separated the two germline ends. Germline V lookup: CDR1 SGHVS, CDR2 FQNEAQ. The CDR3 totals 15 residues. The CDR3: CASSPQGRGNTEAFF. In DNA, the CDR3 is TGTGCCAGCAGCCCCCAAGGACGGGGGAACACTGAAGCTTTCTTT.

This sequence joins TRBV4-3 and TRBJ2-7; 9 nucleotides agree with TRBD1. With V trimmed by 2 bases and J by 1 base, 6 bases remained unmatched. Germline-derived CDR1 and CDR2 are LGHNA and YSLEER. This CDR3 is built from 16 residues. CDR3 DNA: TGCGCCAGCAGCCAACGGGACAGGGATATGTCCTACGAGCAGTACTTC. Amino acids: CASSQRDRDMSYEQYF.

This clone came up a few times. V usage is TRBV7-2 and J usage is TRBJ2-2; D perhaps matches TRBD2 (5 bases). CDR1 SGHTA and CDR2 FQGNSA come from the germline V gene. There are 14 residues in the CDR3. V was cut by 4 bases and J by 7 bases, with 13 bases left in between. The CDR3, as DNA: TGTGCCAGCAGCTCGTCCCGGGGTCTCGGGGAGCTGTTTTTT. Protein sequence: CASSSSRGLGELFF.

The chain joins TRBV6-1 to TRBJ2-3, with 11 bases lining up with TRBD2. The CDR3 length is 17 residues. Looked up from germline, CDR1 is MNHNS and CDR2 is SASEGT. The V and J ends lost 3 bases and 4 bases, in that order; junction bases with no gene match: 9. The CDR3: CASSDPLAGGPADTQYF. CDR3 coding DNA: TGTGCCAGCAGTGACCCGTTAGCGGGGGGGCCCGCAGATACGCAGTATTTT.

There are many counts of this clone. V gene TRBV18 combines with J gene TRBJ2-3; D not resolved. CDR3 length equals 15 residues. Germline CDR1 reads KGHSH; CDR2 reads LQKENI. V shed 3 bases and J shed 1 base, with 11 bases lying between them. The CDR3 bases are TGTGCCAGCTCACCGGAGCAATTGCGCACAGATACGCAGTATTTT. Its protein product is CASSPEQLRTDTQYF.

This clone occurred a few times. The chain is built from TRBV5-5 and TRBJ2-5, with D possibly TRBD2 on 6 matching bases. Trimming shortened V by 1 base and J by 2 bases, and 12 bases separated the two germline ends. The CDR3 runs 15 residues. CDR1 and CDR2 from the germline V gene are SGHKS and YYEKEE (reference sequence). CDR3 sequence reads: CASSLSVGRQETQYF. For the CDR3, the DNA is TGTGCCAGCAGCTTGAGTGTAGGGAGGCAAGAGACCCAGTACTTC.

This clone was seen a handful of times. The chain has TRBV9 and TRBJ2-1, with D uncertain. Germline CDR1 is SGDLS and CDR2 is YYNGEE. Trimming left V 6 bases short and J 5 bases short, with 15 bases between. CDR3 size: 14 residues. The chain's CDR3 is CASNLFDKNNEQFF. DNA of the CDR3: TGTGCCAGCAACCTATTCGACAAGAACAATGAGCAGTTCTTC.

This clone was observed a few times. The CDR3 protein is CASSLGTAQEQYF. CDR3 coding DNA: TGTGCCAGCAGCTTAGGGACAGCCCAGGAGCAGTACTTC. The chain carries TRBV11-3 and TRBJ2-7, with D possibly TRBD1 on 6 matching bases. Germline assignment: CDR1 SGHNT and CDR2 YENEEA. The V gene lost 1 base and the J gene lost 7 bases, with 11 bases spanning the gap. CDR3 length: 13 residues.

The CDR3 spells CASSLALRGGYQVQYF. CDR3 sequence (DNA): TGTGCCAGCAGCTTAGCGTTGCGGGGGGGCTATCAGGTCCAGTACTTC. The chain links TRBV7-8 to TRBJ2-5; 9 nucleotides match TRBD2. The germline V gene encodes CDR1 SGHVS and CDR2 FQNEAQ. The V and J ends lost 0 bases and 10 bases, in that order; junction bases with no gene match: 12. The CDR3 spans 16 residues.

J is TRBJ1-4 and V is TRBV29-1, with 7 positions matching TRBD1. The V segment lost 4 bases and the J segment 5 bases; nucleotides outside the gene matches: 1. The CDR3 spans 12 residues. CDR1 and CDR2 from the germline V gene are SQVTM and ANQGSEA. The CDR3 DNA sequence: TGCAGCGTTGCGGGACAGAATGAAAAACTGTTTTTT. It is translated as CSVAGQNEKLFF.

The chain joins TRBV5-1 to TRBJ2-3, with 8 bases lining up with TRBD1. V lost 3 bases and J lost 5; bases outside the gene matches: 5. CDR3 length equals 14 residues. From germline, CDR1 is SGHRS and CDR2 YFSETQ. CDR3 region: CASSYGQGIDTQYF. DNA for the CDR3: TGCGCCAGCAGCTACGGACAGGGTATAGATACGCAGTATTTT.

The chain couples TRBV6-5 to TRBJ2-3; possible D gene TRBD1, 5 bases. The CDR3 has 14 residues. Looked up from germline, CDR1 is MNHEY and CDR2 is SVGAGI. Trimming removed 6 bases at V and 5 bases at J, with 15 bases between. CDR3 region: CASSPRTSEDTQYF. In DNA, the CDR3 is TGTGCCAGCAGCCCACGGACAAGTGAAGATACGCAGTATTTT.

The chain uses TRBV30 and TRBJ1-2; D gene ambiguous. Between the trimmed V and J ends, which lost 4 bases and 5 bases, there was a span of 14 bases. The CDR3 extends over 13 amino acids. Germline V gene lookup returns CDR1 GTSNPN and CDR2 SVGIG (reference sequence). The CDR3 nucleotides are TGTGCCTGGACCCCGAACCCTGAGTATGGCTACACCTTC. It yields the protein CAWTPNPEYGYTF.

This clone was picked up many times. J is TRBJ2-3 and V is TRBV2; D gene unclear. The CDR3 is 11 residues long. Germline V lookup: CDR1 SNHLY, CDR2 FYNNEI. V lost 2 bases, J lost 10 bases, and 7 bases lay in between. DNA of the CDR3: TGTGCCAGCAGTGAAAGTCTAGCGCAGTATTTT. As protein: CASSESLAQYF.

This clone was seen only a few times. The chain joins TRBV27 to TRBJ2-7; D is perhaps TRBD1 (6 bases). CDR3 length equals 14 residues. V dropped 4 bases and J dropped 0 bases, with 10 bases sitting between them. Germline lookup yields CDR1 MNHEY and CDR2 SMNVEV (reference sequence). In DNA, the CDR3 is TGTGCCAGCAGTTACCGGGACATCTCCTACGAGCAGTACTTC. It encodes CASSYRDISYEQYF.

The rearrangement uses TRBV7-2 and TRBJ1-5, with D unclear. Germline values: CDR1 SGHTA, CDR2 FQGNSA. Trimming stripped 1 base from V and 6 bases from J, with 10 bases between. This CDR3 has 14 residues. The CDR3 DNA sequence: TGTGCCAGCAGCTTAGGGGTTTCGGGTCAGCCCCAGCATTTT. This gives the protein CASSLGVSGQPQHF.

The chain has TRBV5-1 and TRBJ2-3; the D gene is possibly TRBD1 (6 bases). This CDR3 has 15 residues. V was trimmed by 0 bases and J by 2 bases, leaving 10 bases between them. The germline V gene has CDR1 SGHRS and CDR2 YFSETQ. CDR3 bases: TGCGCCAGCAGCTTGGATGGACAGATCACAGATACGCAGTATTTT. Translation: CASSLDGQITDTQYF. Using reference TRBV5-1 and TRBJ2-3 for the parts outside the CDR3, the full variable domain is KAGVTQTPRYLIKTRGQQVTLSCSPISGHRSVSWYQQTPGQGLQFLFEYFSETQRNKGNFPGRFSGRQFSNSRSEMNVSTLELGDSALYLCASSLDGQITDTQYFGPGTRLTVL.

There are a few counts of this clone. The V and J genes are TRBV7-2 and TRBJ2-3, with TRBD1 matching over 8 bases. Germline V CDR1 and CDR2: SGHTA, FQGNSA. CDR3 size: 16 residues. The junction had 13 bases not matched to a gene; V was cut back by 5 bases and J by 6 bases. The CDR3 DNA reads TGTGCCAGCAGCCTCCGAAGGACAGGGACGACGGATACGCAGTATTTT. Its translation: CASSLRRTGTTDTQYF.